The T cell receptor (beta chain) described here comes from a study of blood T cell repertoires in COVID-19. CDR1 is LNHNV and CDR2 is YYDKDF in the germline V gene (reference sequence). CDR3 length: 18 amino acids. V lost 0 bases and J lost 5; bases outside the gene matches: 13. In the original processing: Nucleated cell number was recorded as an estimate derived from reference gene primer amplification. The table came from immunoSEQ multiplex PCR; TCRdb's copy has only in-frame clones and leaves some out. V, J and clone size derive from that table, while D and trimming were established from the DNA sequence. The data show 95,000 to 110,000 clones, approximately 80% seen once.

The genes are TRBV15 and TRBJ2-7; 10 bases line up with TRBD1. This clonotype originated in a woman of 80 years or more with active or convalescent COVID-19. Sequences were obtained from peripheral blood. CDR3 in amino acids: CATSRDRIRRDRGNEQYF. CDR3 nucleotides: TGTGCCACCAGCAGAGACCGTATACGCCGGGACAGGGGCAACGAGCAGTACTTC. Supplemented by reference TRBV15 and TRBJ2-7, the full variable domain reads DAMVIQNPRYQVTQFGKPVTLSCSQTLNHNVMYWYQQKSSQAPKLLFHYYDKDFNNEADTPDNFQSRRPNTSFCFLDIRSPGLGDTAMYLCATSRDRIRRDRGNEQYFGPGTRLTVT.